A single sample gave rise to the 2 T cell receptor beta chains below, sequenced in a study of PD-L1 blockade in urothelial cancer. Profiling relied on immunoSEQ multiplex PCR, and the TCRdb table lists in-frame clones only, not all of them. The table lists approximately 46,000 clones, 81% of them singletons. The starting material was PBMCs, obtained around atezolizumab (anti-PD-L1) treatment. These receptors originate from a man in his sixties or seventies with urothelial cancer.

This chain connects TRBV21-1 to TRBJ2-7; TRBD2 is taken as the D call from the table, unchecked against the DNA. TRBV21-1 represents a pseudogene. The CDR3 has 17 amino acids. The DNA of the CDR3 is TGTGCCAGCAGCAAAGCGCGGGAGCAGGGCAGCTCCTACGAGCAGTACTTC. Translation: CASSKAREQGSSYEQYF.

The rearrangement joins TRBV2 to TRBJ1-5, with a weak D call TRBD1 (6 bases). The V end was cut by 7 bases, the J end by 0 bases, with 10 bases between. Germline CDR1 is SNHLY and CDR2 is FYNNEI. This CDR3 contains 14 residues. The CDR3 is CASKYRASNQPQHF. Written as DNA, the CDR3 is TGTGCCAGCAAGTACAGGGCTAGCAATCAGCCCCAGCATTTT.